Each of the 9 T cell receptor gamma chains below was sequenced from the same sample in a study of γδ T cells in repeated Plasmodium falciparum infection. TCRdb reanalyzed the multiplex PCR reads using CATT. This sample has about 26,000 gamma-chain clones, with around 3% found just once. Flow sorting of PBMC yielded separate Vgamma9/Vdelta2+ and Vdelta2-negative gammadelta T cell populations for bulk repertoire analysis. The sequencing input was gamma-delta T cells from blood. The receptors were sampled from a pool of human donors (malaria-infected and uninfected, not separated).

This clone was recorded a few times. The DNA is left out, because the CDR3 cannot be placed on it with certainty; the CDR3 is given as TCRdb lists it. No call exists for the J gene, whereas the V gene is TRGV4. From germline, CDR1 is EGSTGY and CDR2 YDSYTSSV. Including both end residues, the CDR3 is 28 amino acids long. CDR3 sequence reads: CATWIIRNSLAVEQHLLSQVSIGRIQHF.

There are many counts of this clone. This chain joins TRGV8 and TRGJ1 or TRGJ2. CDR3 length equals 11 residues. The germline V gene encodes CDR1 VENAVY and CDR2 YDSYNSRV. After removal of 5 bases from V and 6 bases from J, the junction contained 4 bases not matched to a gene. CDR3 in DNA: TGTGCCACCTGGGTTGTTTATAAGAAACTCTTT. The encoded protein is CATWVVYKKLF.

This clone showed up just a few times. The likely explanation is a read error, given a far larger clone one base away. It is unclear where the CDR3 begins or ends on the DNA, so no DNA is shown, and the CDR3 is as TCRdb lists it. Called V gene: TRGV9; the J gene was not called. The CDR3 is 32 residues long, ends included. Germline V lookup: CDR1 GITISATS, CDR2 ISYDGTV (reference sequence). The CDR3 reads CALWEVQGAARNSLAVEQHLLSQVSIGRIQHF.

In the case of this clone: The TCRdb protein, from a much larger clone, departs from this DNA's translation at residue 7, likely by read error; the protein shown derives from the DNA. V usage is TRGV9 and J usage is TRGJ1 or TRGJ2. Trimming removed 0 bases from V and 4 bases from J; junction bases left unmatched: 6. The germline CDR1 and CDR2 sequences are GITISATS and ISYDGTV (reference sequence). The CDR3 loop spans 14 amino acids. The CDR3 here is CALWEVADYYKKLF. The CDR3 DNA reads as TGTGCCTTGTGGGAGGTGGCGGACTATTATAAGAAACTCTTT.

This clone was counted between two and nine times. The mismatch at residue 3 between this DNA's translation and the TCRdb protein of a much larger clone likely reflects a read error; the protein shown is translated from the DNA. The chain joins TRGV3 to TRGJ1 or TRGJ2. The J gene was missing in TCRdb and was found by matching the end of the DNA to germline. CDR1 is VTNTFY and CDR2 is YDVSTARD in the germline V gene (reference sequence). There are 13 residues in the CDR3. The DNA for the CDR3 is TGTGCCGCCTGGGCGCTAAATTATTATAAGAAACTCTTT. Translation: CAAWALNYYKKLF.

This clone was seen a few times. The protein TCRdb lists belongs to a much larger clone and differs from this DNA's translation at residue 10, which points to a read error; the protein shown is made from the DNA. The V call is TRGV9, the J call TRGJ1 or TRGJ2. Assignment of the J gene here rests on matching the DNA to germline, because TCRdb gives none. This CDR3 spans 14 amino acids. Germline lookup yields CDR1 GITISATS and CDR2 ISYDGTV (reference sequence). V was clipped by 1 base and J by 9 bases; unmatched bases: 12. CDR3 region: CALWEVPSGCKKLF. CDR3 nucleotides: TGTGCCTTGTGGGAGGTACCCAGTGGGTGTAAGAAACTCTTT.

Note on this clone: The TCRdb protein, from a much larger clone, departs from this DNA's translation at residue 16, likely by read error; the protein shown derives from the DNA. The chain joins TRGV9 to TRGJP. No J gene was available from TCRdb, and it was assigned here by a germline match of the DNA. The CDR3 covers 17 residues. Germline V lookup: CDR1 GITISATS, CDR2 ISYDGTV (reference sequence). V was clipped by 4 bases and J by 23 bases; unmatched bases: 26. The CDR3 is CALWDHREYTTGWFKVF. The CDR3 nucleotides read TGTGCCTTGTGGGACCACAGGGAATATACCACTGGTTGGTTCAAGGTATTT.

With respect to this clone: The protein recorded in TCRdb matches a much larger clone and deviates from this DNA's translation at residue 11, suggesting a read error; the protein here is obtained by translating the DNA. CDR3 amino acids: CATWDKAGWFEIF. The CDR3 bases are TGTGCCACCTGGGATAAGGCTGGTTGGTTCGAGATATTT. The V gene was identified as TRGV8, while no J gene was called. There are 13 residues in the CDR3. Germline values: CDR1 VENAVY, CDR2 YDSYNSRV.

A word on this clone: A read error likely explains why the TCRdb protein, taken from a much larger clone, differs from this DNA's translation at residue 5; the protein shown is translated from the DNA. V gene TRGV9 combines with J gene TRGJ1 or TRGJ2. The J gene was missing in TCRdb and was found by matching the end of the DNA to germline. CDR1 is GITISATS and CDR2 is ISYDGTV in the germline V gene (reference sequence). V dropped 5 bases and J dropped 3; count of bases not matched to a gene: 13. CDR3 length: 15 residues. In DNA form, the CDR3 reads TGTGCCTTGTGGGGGGCCCCACGGTTTTATTATAAGAAACTCTTT. Encoded protein: CALWGAPRFYYKKLF.